This T cell receptor beta chain is from a study of T cell changes during pregnancy in multiple sclerosis. The V end lost 4 bases, the J end lost 3 bases, and 16 bases lay between the germline ends. The CDR3 is made up of 15 amino acids. Germline CDR1 MNHNS, CDR2 SASEGT. Assay: immunoSEQ multiplex PCR; the TCRdb copy retains only in-frame clones and omits some. Of tens of thousands of clones listed, 92% are singletons. The sequencing used peripheral blood, collected in the first trimester of pregnancy. The V call is TRBV6-1, the J call TRBJ2-7; possible D gene TRBD2, 8 bases. This sequence was found in a female donor with multiple sclerosis, enrolled in a pregnancy study. The CDR3 sequence is CASSGGGAGGYEQYF. The CDR3 nucleotides are TGTGCCAGCAGTGGAGGGGGCGCGGGGGGCTACGAGCAGTACTTC.